This T cell receptor (beta chain) was recorded in a study of molecular identifiers for immune sequencing clone quantification. TCRdb used MiXCR to reprocess the PCR reads, holding one entry per CDR3 protein. The table shows just over 95,000 distinct CDR3 sequences, with 24% occurring only once. The CDR3 length is 12 residues. Trimming took off 4 bases at V and 8 bases at J, with 9 bases between the two ends. Per the germline V gene, CDR1 is SEHNR and CDR2 is FQNEAQ (reference sequence). The sequencing sample was made of naive CD8+ T cells from blood, with Jurkat cell RNA spiked in. Subset here: FACS-sorted CD8+CD4-CCR7+CD45RA+ naive T cells. The TCR sequence derives from a human donor in good health. Some libraries in this study had Jurkat cell RNA spiked in. The chain joins TRBV7-9 to TRBJ2-1; D is ambiguous. The CDR3 loop reads CASSSYSYEQFF. CDR3 bases: TGTGCCAGCAGCTCATACTCATATGAGCAGTTCTTC.